This entry lists 3 T cell receptor beta chains sequenced from one sample in a study of persistence of HIV-infected CD4 T cells. Cells were stimulated nonspecifically with anti-CD3/anti-CD28 magnetic beads. CD4+ T cells upregulating both CD40 ligand and CD69 were sorted as responding cells. The immunoSEQ assay was version 4, run in survey mode. Profiled with immunoSEQ multiplex PCR; TCRdb holds only in-frame clones, not every one. The sample shows roughly 41,000 clones, roughly 89% of them seen only once. Antigens of these TCRs are unknown. Sequencing used CD4+ T cells sorted from PBMCs after 18-hour stimulation, obtained from a patient who received antiretroviral therapy. All receptors come from an adult man with HIV who was CMV-seropositive.

The J gene is TRBJ1-5, the V gene TRBV12-2; TRBD1 is taken as the D call from the table, unchecked against the DNA. TRBV12-2 corresponds to a pseudogene. This CDR3 region has 17 residues. As DNA, the CDR3 is TGTGCAAGTCGCTTAGTATGTGCGGGACAGGCCTGCCAGCCCCAGCATTTT. Translation gives CASRLVCAGQACQPQHF.

The gene calls are TRBV21-1 and TRBJ2-3; whether TRBD2, the table's D call, matches the DNA was not checked. TRBV21-1 is a listed pseudogene. The CDR3 covers 14 residues. This chain's CDR3 is CASSIRASTDTQYF. In DNA form, the CDR3 reads TGTGCCAGCAGCATACGAGCTAGCACAGATACGCAGTATTTT.

The chain is built from TRBV9 and TRBJ2-3; TRBD2 agrees at 7 bases. The V and J ends lost 5 bases and 2 bases, in that order; junction bases with no gene match: 8. The CDR3 contains 15 residues. From germline, CDR1 is SGDLS and CDR2 YYNGEE. The CDR3: CASRPFGGSTDTQYF. DNA of the CDR3: TGTGCCAGCAGGCCCTTCGGGGGGTCCACAGATACGCAGTATTTT. Complete variable domain (other parts from reference TRBV9 and TRBJ2-3): DSGVTQTPKHLITATGQRVTLRCSPRSGDLSVYWYQQSLDQGLQFLIQYYNGEERAKGNILERFSAQQFPDLHSELNLSSLELGDSALYFCASRPFGGSTDTQYFGPGTRLTVL.